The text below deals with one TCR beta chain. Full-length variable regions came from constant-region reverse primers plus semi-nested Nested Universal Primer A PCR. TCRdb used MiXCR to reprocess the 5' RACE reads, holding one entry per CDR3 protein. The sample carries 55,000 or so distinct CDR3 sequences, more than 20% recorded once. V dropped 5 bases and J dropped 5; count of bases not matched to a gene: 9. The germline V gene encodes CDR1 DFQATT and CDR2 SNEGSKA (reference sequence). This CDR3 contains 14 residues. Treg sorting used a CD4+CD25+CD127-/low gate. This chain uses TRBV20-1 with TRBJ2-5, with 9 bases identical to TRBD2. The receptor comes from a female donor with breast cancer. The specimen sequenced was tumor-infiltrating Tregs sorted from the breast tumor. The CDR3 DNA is TGCAGTGCTGGGACTAGCAGGATCGGTGAGACCCAGTACTTC. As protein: CSAGTSRIGETQYF.